The 17 T cell receptor beta chains in this list originate from one sample, sequenced in a study of human T cells and chemical hapten exposure. In TCRdb, the RACE reads were re-called with MiXCR into one record per CDR3 protein. The repertoire holds just under 65,000 distinct CDR3 sequences, with approximately 10% as singletons. The time point here: patch test 3, about 24 weeks after DPC sensitization. The treatment here: therapeutic diphenylcyclopropenone sensitization with weekly scalp DPC. The sequencing here drew on whole blood, taken in connection with sensitization to the hapten diphenylcyclopropenone (DPC). These receptors all stem from a woman aged 25-40 years with alopecia areata. Some clones in this sample may be carry-over from other donors' samples.

A few counts support this clonotype. CDR3 region: CSVSWGQGGTDTQYF. The CDR3 DNA reads as TGCAGCGTATCCTGGGGACAGGGTGGCACAGATACGCAGTATTTT. The chain is built from TRBV29-1 and TRBJ2-3, with 9 positions matching TRBD1. Germline V gene lookup returns CDR1 SQVTM and CDR2 ANQGSEA. The V and J ends lost 6 bases and 1 base, in that order; junction bases with no gene match: 8. The CDR3 totals 15 residues.

This clonotype has more than one count but fewer than ten. The chain links TRBV27 to TRBJ2-6; TRBD2 might be the D (6 bases). The germline V and J ends were trimmed by 1 base and 2 bases, with 6 bases remaining between them. The CDR3 spans 15 residues. Germline V gene data show CDR1 as MNHEY and CDR2 as SMNVEV (reference sequence). CDR3 in amino acids: CASSLWGAGANVLTF. CDR3 nucleotides: TGTGCCAGCAGTTTATGGGGGGCTGGGGCCAACGTCCTGACTTTC.

This clonotype was counted many times. This chain joins TRBV9 and TRBJ2-1, with 12 bases matching TRBD2. CDR3 length: 18 residues. Trimming took 0 bases from V and 2 from J; bases not matched to a gene: 6. Germline V CDR1 and CDR2: SGDLS, YYNGEE. For the CDR3, the DNA is TGTGCCAGCAGCGTAGCGCTAGCGGGAGGGGGACCCTACAATGAGCAGTTCTTC. This codes for CASSVALAGGGPYNEQFF. Full variable domain (outside the CDR3, taken from reference TRBV9 and TRBJ2-1): DSGVTQTPKHLITATGQRVTLRCSPRSGDLSVYWYQQSLDQGLQFLIQYYNGEERAKGNILERFSAQQFPDLHSELNLSSLELGDSALYFCASSVALAGGGPYNEQFFGPGTRLTVL.

Only a few counts were recorded for this clonotype. This chain connects TRBV12-3 or TRBV12-4 to TRBJ1-1, with D unclear. The CDR3 covers 11 residues. V lost 5 bases to trimming and J lost 3 bases, with 4 bases between them. Here the CDR3 reads CASSRDTEAFF. In DNA, the CDR3 is TGTGCCAGCAGTAGAGACACTGAAGCTTTCTTT.

This clonotype came up many times. The junction departs from germline at one end; a sequencing error may be responsible. The chain joins TRBV6-1 to TRBJ2-3; TRBD1 agrees at 7 bases. CDR1 is MNHNS, CDR2 SASEGT, per germline. The CDR3 runs 11 residues. The CDR3 loop is CASSPDREPFF. The CDR3 region has the DNA TGTGCCAGCAGCCCCGACAGGGAGCCGTTTTTT.

The chain carries TRBV4-2 and TRBJ1-6; D gene uncertain. Germline values: CDR1 LGHNA, CDR2 YNFKEQ. The V and J ends lost 3 bases and 9 bases respectively, with 15 bases between them. This CDR3 has 15 amino acids. In DNA, the CDR3 is TGTGCCAGCAGCCACCCCTTACCGGACGGTTCACCCCTCCACTTT. It translates to CASSHPLPDGSPLHF.

This clonotype was found a few times. CDR3 residues: CASSPRTSGSYNEQFF. The CDR3 nucleotides read TGTGCCAGCAGCCCAAGGACTAGCGGGAGTTATAATGAGCAGTTCTTC. The rearrangement links TRBV7-9 to TRBJ2-1, with TRBD2 identical over 13 bases. J gave up 7 bases and V 5 bases, and 8 bases lay outside the gene matches. This CDR3 contains 16 residues. Germline V gives CDR1 SEHNR, CDR2 FQNEAQ (reference sequence).

There are many counts of this clonotype. The V and J genes are TRBV14 and TRBJ2-2; unclear D gene. Germline V gene sequence: CDR1 SGHDN, CDR2 FVKESK. Trimming shortened V by 6 bases and J by 6 bases, and 8 bases separated the two germline ends. The CDR3 loop spans 12 amino acids. This chain's CDR3 is CASRLSSGELFF. For the CDR3, the DNA is TGTGCCAGCAGACTTAGTTCCGGGGAGCTGTTTTTT.

The chain uses TRBV5-5 and TRBJ2-7; D unclear. V was trimmed by 0 bases and J by 4 bases, leaving 5 bases between them. Germline values: CDR1 SGHKS, CDR2 YYEKEE (reference sequence). The CDR3 totals 12 residues. The CDR3 DNA follows: TGTGCCAGCAGCTTGGAGTGGTACGAGCAGTACTTC. This codes for CASSLEWYEQYF.

This clonotype has more than one count but fewer than ten. This sequence joins TRBV28 and TRBJ1-3; 9 bases fit TRBD1. Per the germline V gene, CDR1 is MDHEN and CDR2 is SYDVKM. V was pared by 3 bases and J by 8 bases, with 8 bases of the junction left unmatched. CDR3 length: 15 amino acids. CDR3 in DNA: TGTGCCAGCAGTTTCGGAACAGGGGGCCAGGACACCATATATTTT. Protein sequence: CASSFGTGGQDTIYF.

The rearrangement links TRBV28 to TRBJ2-7; no clear D gene. There are 11 residues in the CDR3. Germline CDR1 reads MDHEN; CDR2 reads SYDVKM. Between the trimmed V and J ends, which lost 8 bases and 6 bases, there was a span of 11 bases. Here the CDR3 DNA reads TGTGCCAGCCTTGTGAGAGGCGAGCAGTACTTC. Its translation is CASLVRGEQYF.

This clonotype was seen ten or more times. The genes are TRBV20-1 and TRBJ1-1; D gene ambiguous. The CDR3 has 11 residues. Germline values: CDR1 DFQATT, CDR2 SNEGSKA (reference sequence). V lost 6 bases, J lost 1 base, and 6 bases lay in between. The CDR3 reads CSASRNTEAFF. CDR3 coding DNA: TGCAGTGCCAGCAGGAACACTGAAGCTTTCTTT.

This sequence joins TRBV28 and TRBJ1-1, with D hard to call. This CDR3 is built from 19 residues. Trimming left V 6 bases short and J 0 bases short, with 26 bases between. The germline gives CDR1 MDHEN, CDR2 SYDVKM. The CDR3 DNA sequence: TGTGCCAGCAGCCCTTACCCCGGCGGCTACAGCTTCATGAACACTGAAGCTTTCTTT. Protein: CASSPYPGGYSFMNTEAFF.

In this sample, this clonotype turned up a few times. This chain connects TRBV19 to TRBJ1-5; D possibly corresponds to TRBD1 (5 bases). The V and J ends lost 5 bases and 7 bases respectively, with 12 bases between them. Per germline, CDR1 LNHDA and CDR2 SQIVND (reference sequence). The CDR3 loop spans 13 amino acids. This CDR3 is CASSRTRWQPQHF. The CDR3 region has the DNA TGTGCCAGTAGTCGGACAAGGTGGCAGCCCCAGCATTTT.

In its sample, this clonotype was seen a few times. The CDR3 loop reads CASSFTRGKPQHF. The DNA for the CDR3 is TGTGCCAGCAGCTTCACCAGGGGGAAGCCCCAGCATTTT. The chain links TRBV7-2 to TRBJ1-5; 7 bases fit TRBD1. CDR1 is SGHTA, CDR2 FQGNSA, per germline. This CDR3 spans 13 amino acids. V gave up 3 bases and J gave up 8 bases; unmatched junction bases: 4. Supplemented by reference TRBV7-2 and TRBJ1-5, the full variable domain reads GAGVSQSPSNKVTEKGKDVELRCDPISGHTALYWYRQSLGQGLEFLIYFQGNSAPDKSGLPSDRFSAERTGGSVSTLTIQRTQQEDSAVYLCASSFTRGKPQHFGDGTRLSIL.

This clonotype appeared a few times. The rearrangement links TRBV30 to TRBJ2-7; TRBD2 aligns across 10 bases. Germline trimming cut 6 bases from V and 0 bases from J; bases unmatched to any gene: 5. This CDR3 region has 14 residues. Germline V lookup: CDR1 GTSNPN, CDR2 SVGIG (reference sequence). CDR3 residues: CACHPSGSSYEQYF. CDR3 DNA: TGTGCCTGTCATCCTAGCGGGAGCTCCTACGAGCAGTACTTC.

The CDR3 bases are TGCGCCAGCAGCGGAGATACCGGGACAGTTTCACCCCTCCACTTT. Its protein product is CASSGDTGTVSPLHF. The V call is TRBV4-3, the J call TRBJ1-6, with TRBD1 identical over 7 bases. The germline V gene has CDR1 LGHNA and CDR2 YSLEER. Unmatched junction bases numbered 10, after V lost 5 bases and J lost 9 bases. The CDR3 spans 15 residues.